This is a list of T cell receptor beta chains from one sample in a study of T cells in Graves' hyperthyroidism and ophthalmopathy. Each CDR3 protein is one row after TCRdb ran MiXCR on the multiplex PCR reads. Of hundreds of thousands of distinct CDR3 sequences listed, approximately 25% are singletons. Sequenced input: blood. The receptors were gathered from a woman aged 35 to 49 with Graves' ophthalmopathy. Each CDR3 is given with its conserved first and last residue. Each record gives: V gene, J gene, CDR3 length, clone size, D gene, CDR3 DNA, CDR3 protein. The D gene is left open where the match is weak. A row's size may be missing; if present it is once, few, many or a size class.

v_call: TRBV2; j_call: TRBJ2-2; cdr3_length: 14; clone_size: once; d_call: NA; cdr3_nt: TGTGCCAGCACCCGGACGGGGAAAGGCGGGGAGCTGTTTTTT; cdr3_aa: CASTRTGKGGELFF
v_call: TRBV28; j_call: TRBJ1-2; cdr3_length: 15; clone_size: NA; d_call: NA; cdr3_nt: TGTGCCAGCAGTCACCCGATATACTCTAACTATGGCTACATCTTC; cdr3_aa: CASSHPIYSNYGYIF
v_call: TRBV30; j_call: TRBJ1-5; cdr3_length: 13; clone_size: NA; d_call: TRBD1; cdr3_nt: TGTGCCTGGGGGACAGAGCGAAGACAGCCCCAGCATTTT; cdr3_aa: CAWGTERRQPQHF
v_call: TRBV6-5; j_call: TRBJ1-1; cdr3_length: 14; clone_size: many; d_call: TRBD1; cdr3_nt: TGTGCCAGCAGTTGGGGCAGGGGGGTCACTGAAGCTTTCTTT; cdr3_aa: CASSWGRGVTEAFF
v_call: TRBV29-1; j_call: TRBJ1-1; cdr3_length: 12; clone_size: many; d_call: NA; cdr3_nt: TGCAGCGCCGCTTGGCCCTACACTGAAGCTTTCTTT; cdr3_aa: CSAAWPYTEAFF
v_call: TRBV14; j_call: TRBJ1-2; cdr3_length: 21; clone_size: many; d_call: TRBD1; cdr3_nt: TGTGCCAGCAGCCAAGATCTCCGGCCAACAGGGGGAGAATTAGCTAACTATGGCTACACCTTC; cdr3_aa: CASSQDLRPTGGELANYGYTF
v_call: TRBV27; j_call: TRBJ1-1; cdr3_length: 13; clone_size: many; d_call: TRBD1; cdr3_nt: TGTGCCAGCAGTATTCCCAGGGGGTGTGAAGCTTTCTTT; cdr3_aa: CASSIPRGCEAFF
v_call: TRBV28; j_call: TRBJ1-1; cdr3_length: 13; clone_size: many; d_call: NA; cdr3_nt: TGTGCCAGCAGCATTCCCCAGGGTGCTGAAGCTTTCTTT; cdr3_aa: CASSIPQGAEAFF
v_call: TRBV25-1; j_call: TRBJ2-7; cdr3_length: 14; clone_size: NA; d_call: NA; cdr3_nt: TGTGCCAGCAGTAACGGACAGAGCTCCTACGAGCAGTACTTC; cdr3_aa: CASSNGQSSYEQYF
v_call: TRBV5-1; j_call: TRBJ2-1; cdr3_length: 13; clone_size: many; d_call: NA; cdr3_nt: TGCGCCAGCAGCTTGCAGGGCGCGGATGAGCAGTTCTTC; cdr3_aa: CASSLQGADEQFF
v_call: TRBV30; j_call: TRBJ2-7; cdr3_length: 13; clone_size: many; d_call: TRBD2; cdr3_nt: TGTGCCTGGAATGGACTAGCGGGAGCCGAGCAGTACTTC; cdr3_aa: CAWNGLAGAEQYF
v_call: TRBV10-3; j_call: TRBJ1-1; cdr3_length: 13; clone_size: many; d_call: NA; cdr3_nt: TGTGCCAGCGCCGGGGGAATGAACACTGAAGCTTTCTTT; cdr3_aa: CASAGGMNTEAFF
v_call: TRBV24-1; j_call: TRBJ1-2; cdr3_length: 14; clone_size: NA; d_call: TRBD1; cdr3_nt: TGTGCCACCAGTGATGCGGGACAGGGTAGAGGCTACACCTTC; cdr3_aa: CATSDAGQGRGYTF
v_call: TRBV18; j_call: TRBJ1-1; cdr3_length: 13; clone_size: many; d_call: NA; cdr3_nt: TGTGCCAGCTCACCGGATCAGAACACTGAAGCTTTCTTT; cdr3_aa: CASSPDQNTEAFF
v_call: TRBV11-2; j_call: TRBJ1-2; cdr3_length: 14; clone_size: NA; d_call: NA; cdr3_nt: TGTGCCAGCAGCTTCATGGGCAGGGAGGAAGGCTACACCTTC; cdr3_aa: CASSFMGREEGYTF
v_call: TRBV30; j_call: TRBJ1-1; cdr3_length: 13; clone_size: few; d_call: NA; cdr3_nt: TGTGCCTGGAGTAAGGGGTTGCACACTGAAGCTTTCTTT; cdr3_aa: CAWSKGLHTEAFF
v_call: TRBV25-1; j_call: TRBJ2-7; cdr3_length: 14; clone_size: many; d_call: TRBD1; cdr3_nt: TGTGCCAGCAGTGAATGGGTCAGGGGGTCCGAGCAGTACTTC; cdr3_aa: CASSEWVRGSEQYF